This is a list of T cell receptor beta chains from one sample in a study of T cell repertoires in cytomegalovirus infection. TCRdb called the reads again in MiXCR, with one record for every CDR3 protein. The sample contains around 120,000 distinct CDR3 sequences, roughly 9% of which appear only once. Sequenced sample: PBMCs. The receptors were gathered from a human donor in good health (CMV status not recorded). Some clones in this sample may be carry-over from other donors' samples. Each CDR3 is given with its conserved first and last residue. The order of the fields is D gene, V gene, J gene, clone size, CDR3 DNA, CDR3 protein. D genes are given only for firm matches. Only some rows state a clone size, as once, few, many or a class for expanded clones.

>NA|TRBV5-5|TRBJ2-1|NA
TGTGCCAGCAGCTTGGGACTTTCCTATGAGCAGTTCTTC
CASSLGLSYEQFF
>NA|TRBV7-2|TRBJ2-3|NA
TGTGCCAGCAGCTTATATTGGGATGGCACAGATACGCAGTATTTT
CASSLYWDGTDTQYF
>NA|TRBV7-2|TRBJ2-1|NA
TGTGCCAGCAGCTTGACTGCGACGGGACTCAACAATGAGCAGTTCTTC
CASSLTATGLNNEQFF
>NA|TRBV7-9|TRBJ2-1|many
TGTGCCAGCAGCTCCGGGACACATAACAATGAGCAGTTCTTC
CASSSGTHNNEQFF
>NA|TRBV7-4|TRBJ2-2|few
TGTGCCAGCAGCGCCTCCGGAGGAACCGGGGAGCTGTTTTTT
CASSASGGTGELFF
>TRBD1|TRBV6-5|TRBJ1-1|many
TGTGCCAGCAGTTACTCGTCAGGGACAGGGGGTAGGGCTGAAGCTTTCTTT
CASSYSSGTGGRAEAFF
>TRBD1|TRBV19|TRBJ1-1|many
TGTGCCAGTAAGGGAACAGGGGGCGCGTTCACTGAAGCTTTCTTT
CASKGTGGAFTEAFF
>NA|TRBV27|TRBJ1-1|many
TGTGCCAGCAGTGTACAGGGCTTCACTGAAGCTTTCTTT
CASSVQGFTEAFF
>TRBD2|TRBV7-8|TRBJ2-1|many
TGTGCCAGCAGCGCCCGACTAGCGGGGGGTTCCTACAATGAGCAGTTCTTC
CASSARLAGGSYNEQFF
>NA|TRBV6-6|TRBJ1-1|NA
TGTGCCAGCAGTTCCGGTGGGACTGAAGCTTTCTTT
CASSSGGTEAFF
>TRBD1|TRBV7-9|TRBJ1-1|many
TGTGCCAGCAGCTCAAACAGGGGGAACACTGAAGCTTTCTTT
CASSSNRGNTEAFF
>TRBD1|TRBV6-5|TRBJ1-2|many
TGTGCCAGCAGTTACGGGACAGGGACCAGTGACTATGGCTACACCTTC
CASSYGTGTSDYGYTF
>TRBD1|TRBV14|TRBJ2-2|many
TGTGCCAGCAGCCGAGACAGGGGAGGGGAGCTGTTTTTT
CASSRDRGGELFF
>NA|TRBV29-1|TRBJ2-3|NA
TGCAGCGTTACCCGCGGGCCTGATACGCAGTATTTT
CSVTRGPDTQYF
>NA|TRBV11-3|TRBJ2-7|many
TGTGCCAGCAGCATTGACAGCCACGAGCAGTACTTC
CASSIDSHEQYF
>TRBD1|TRBV5-1|TRBJ2-7|many
TGCGCCAGCGCTACTGGGACAGGTGTTCCCTACGAGCAGTACTTC
CASATGTGVPYEQYF
>NA|TRBV5-4|TRBJ2-3|many
TGTGCCAGCAGCTTGGAGAATCCGGGCACAGATACGCAGTATTTT
CASSLENPGTDTQYF
>NA|TRBV30|TRBJ1-1|NA
TGTGCCTGGAGAGCAGGGTCCAGCTCTGAAGCTTTCTTT
CAWRAGSSSEAFF
>NA|TRBV19|TRBJ1-1|few
TGTGCCAGTACCAGAGATTGGGTAACTGAAGCTTTCTTT
CASTRDWVTEAFF
>NA|TRBV2|TRBJ1-1|NA
TGTGCCAGCAACTCGAACAGGGACACTGAAGCTTTCTTT
CASNSNRDTEAFF
>NA|TRBV11-2|TRBJ2-7|many
TGTGCCAGCAGCTCTCACGGCGAGATTCCCTACGAGCAGTACTTC
CASSSHGEIPYEQYF
>NA|TRBV5-6|TRBJ1-1|NA
TGTGCCAGCAGCTTAGGGGCAAAATCCACTGAAGCTTTCTTT
CASSLGAKSTEAFF
>NA|TRBV14|TRBJ1-1|many
TGTGCCAGCAGCCAAGCAAACACTGAAGCTTTCTTT
CASSQANTEAFF
>TRBD1|TRBV6-5|TRBJ2-1|NA
TGTGCCAGCAGCCCCTGGGGGACAGTTTACAATGAGCAGTTCTTC
CASSPWGTVYNEQFF
>TRBD1|TRBV5-5|TRBJ2-5|many
TGTGCCAGCAGCTTGGAGGGACAGGGAAGAGGAGTGGGAGAGACCCAGTACTTC
CASSLEGQGRGVGETQYF
>NA|TRBV5-1|TRBJ1-4|many
TGCGCCAGCAGCGAGCAGCCCAGGGGAATAACTAATGAAAAACTGTTTTTT
CASSEQPRGITNEKLFF
>NA|TRBV5-1|TRBJ1-2|few
TGCGCCAGCAGCTTCTCAGGGTCTAACTATGGCTACACCTTC
CASSFSGSNYGYTF
>TRBD2|TRBV7-3|TRBJ2-4|many
TGTGCCAGCAGCTTAAAGGGTTTCGGGACTAGTAAAAACATTCAGTACTTC
CASSLKGFGTSKNIQYF
>TRBD2|TRBV7-2|TRBJ2-1|many
TGTGCCAGCAGCTTAGCTCTGGGACTAGCGGGGGGGCTTGTTGAGCAGTTCTTC
CASSLALGLAGGLVEQFF
>TRBD1|TRBV7-9|TRBJ2-6|NA
TGTGCCAGCAGCTTCGGACAGGGAGGAGCCGGGGCCAACGTCCTGACTTTC
CASSFGQGGAGANVLTF
>NA|TRBV7-9|TRBJ1-1|many
TGTGCCAGCAGCTTAATCGGACCGAACACTGAAGCTTTCTTT
CASSLIGPNTEAFF
>NA|TRBV29-1|TRBJ2-2|NA
TGCAGCGTTGAATCCCGTGACAGGACGAACACCGGGGAGCTGTTTTTT
CSVESRDRTNTGELFF
>NA|TRBV6-6|TRBJ2-3|many
TGTGCCAGCAGGGCCCCCGGAGAAGATACGCAGTATTTT
CASRAPGEDTQYF
>NA|TRBV7-9|TRBJ1-2|few
TGTGCCAGCAGCCCCGGCCTCGGGGGCTACACCTTC
CASSPGLGGYTF
>NA|TRBV5-4|TRBJ1-2|many
TGTGCCAGCAGCCTCCGGTCCAACTATGGCTACACCTTC
CASSLRSNYGYTF
>TRBD1|TRBV20-1|TRBJ1-2|few
TGCAGTGCTGGAAGAAGGCTCACCCGGGACAGGGAGCTTTATAACTATGGCTACACCTTC
CSAGRRLTRDRELYNYGYTF
>NA|TRBV29-1|TRBJ2-3|many
TGCAGCGTTGAAGTAGCGGACGCAGATACGCAGTATTTT
CSVEVADADTQYF
>NA|TRBV6-5|TRBJ2-3|many
TGTGCCAGCAGTTACGGCGGGAAAACAGATACGCAGTATTTT
CASSYGGKTDTQYF
>NA|TRBV27|TRBJ2-1|many
TGTGCCAGCAGTTCAGAGCTCAGAGGACTGAACAATGAGCAGTTCTTC
CASSSELRGLNNEQFF
>NA|TRBV28|TRBJ2-3|many
TGTGCCAGCAGTTCTGGAGTTCAAGATACGCAGTATTTT
CASSSGVQDTQYF
>NA|TRBV28|TRBJ1-5|NA
TGTGCCAGCAGTTTGGGGGGGAACAGCAATCAGCCCCAGCATTTT
CASSLGGNSNQPQHF
>TRBD1|TRBV4-1|TRBJ2-3|many
TGCGCCAGCAGCCGAGAACCGGGACAGGGCCTCACAGATACGCAGTATTTT
CASSREPGQGLTDTQYF
>TRBD1|TRBV20-1|TRBJ2-2|NA
TGCAGTGCTAGAGGAAGGACAGGGGCCACCGGGGAGCTGTTTTTT
CSARGRTGATGELFF
>NA|TRBV3-1|TRBJ2-5|few
TGTGCCAGCAGTCCACGGGCGATTTCGCAAGAGACCCAGTACTTC
CASSPRAISQETQYF
>TRBD2|TRBV5-6|TRBJ2-1|many
TGTGCCAGCAGCCCCCGGGGACTAGCGGACCGTTACAATGAGCTGTTCTTC
CASSPRGLADRYNELFF
>TRBD1|TRBV28|TRBJ1-3|NA
TGTGCCAGCAGTTCCCTAGGACAGGCCCACAGCTCTGGAAACACCATATATTTT
CASSSLGQAHSSGNTIYF
>NA|TRBV9|TRBJ1-4|many
TGTGCCAGCAGCGGGGATAGTGAAAAACTGTTTTTT
CASSGDSEKLFF
>NA|TRBV2|TRBJ2-6|few
TGTGCCAGCACCTTGGGGTTTACTGGGGCCAACGTCCTGACTTTC
CASTLGFTGANVLTF
>NA|TRBV7-6|TRBJ2-2|many
TGTGCCAGCAGCTTAGGTGGCATCGGGGAGCTGTTTTTT
CASSLGGIGELFF
>NA|TRBV5-6|TRBJ2-2|many
TGTGCCAGCAGGGAGGGGGTACTGCCCGGGGAGCTGTTTTTT
CASREGVLPGELFF
>TRBD1|TRBV28|TRBJ2-1|many
TGTGCCAGCACCTTAAAGACAGGGCGGTTCAATGAGCAGTTCTTC
CASTLKTGRFNEQFF
>TRBD2|TRBV28|TRBJ2-5|NA
TGTGCCAGCAGTTCAAGCGGGGGGGCGCTAGAGACCCAGTACTTC
CASSSSGGALETQYF
>NA|TRBV20-1|TRBJ1-2|few
TGCAGTGCTAGAGAGGGGGAGGATGGCTACACCTTC
CSAREGEDGYTF